This record looks at one T cell receptor beta chain sequence and its context. Its specific antigen is unknown. One base away there is no much larger clone; base qualities are not given. The data belong to a study of shared clonotypes between healthy human individuals (dated by TCRdb to 2018 to 2021). Broadly, across the study: A few men and two women, aged 18 to 49 years, made up the cohort. For each donor, three plates each were used for CD4 naive and CD4 memory, two plates were used for CD8 naive, and one plate was used for CD8 memory. To estimate repertoire size and how much clonotypes are shared between individuals, the study performed deep sequencing of blood TCR repertoires from about five healthy adults. Libraries were prepared and TCR repertoires were sequenced by different laboratories using diverse techniques, in order to increase sequencing depth and limit assay-specific biases. Per donor, leukapheresis produced somewhere between about 0.9 and 9 billion PBMCs. Study-wide conclusions, independent of this receptor: The genetic and exposure-history diversity represented was limited by the small number of donors. Sharing across several donors was observed for approximately 5% of naive CD4, 3.5% of naive CD8, about 2.5% of memory CD4, and approximately 0.41% of memory CD8 clonotypes. Estimated clonotype richness was generally larger for naive than for memory subsets. Only blood was sampled, and tissue TCR repertoires likely differ from those in blood. Clonotypes shared by all four sorted-subset donors showed higher generation probabilities than non-shared clonotypes. Pairwise subsampling led to the expectation that sequencing depth would affect the degree of clonotype sharing among donors. Rarefaction of sorted-subset datasets indicated incomplete sequencing despite the large sequencing depth.

The donors were healthy, HIV-negative adults who had no recently reported acute infections or vaccinations. Every donor was a Caucasian adult living in Nashville, Tennessee, USA. CD4+ T cells were enriched through magnetic negative selection, after which naive cells were positively selected on CD45RA and the remaining negative fraction served as the memory subset. Blood was collected by leukapheresis, and PBMCs were isolated by Ficoll-Histopaque density gradient centrifugation and then cryopreserved in liquid nitrogen vapor phase. Analytical flow cytometry was used to check the purity and quantity of each magnetically sorted T cell population. Each sorted fraction had its genomic DNA isolated and then quantified by UV absorbance on a Nanodrop 2000c. Using the deep immunoSEQ assay, TCR CDR3 regions were amplified from genomic DNA by multiplex PCR. For each cell subset, the extracted genomic DNA was distributed evenly across all wells of several immunoSEQ 96-well plates, and each plate served as one replicate. For sorted subsets, 150 to 200 ng genomic DNA, equal to some 30,000 T cell genomes, was loaded into each replicate PCR. Purified libraries were quantified with a Qubit 3.0 fluorometer, sized on a Bioanalyzer 2100, and re-quantified with the KAPA Library Quantification kit. Every immunoSEQ 96-well plate was sequenced on a separate single-read 150-cycle Illumina NextSeq 550 flow cell. Per the authors' processing: Because only junctional sequences without quality scores were contained in the immunoSEQ output, filtering matching that applied to full-length reads could not be performed. Sequences were annotated with PyIR, a Python wrapper for IgBLAST v1.9, using IMGT germline references to assign V/J genes and CDR3. Reads with weak V/J assignments (E-value above 1e-6), missing CDR3, stop codons, out-of-frame junctions, or ambiguous translated residues were removed. V3J clonotypes were defined by identical inferred V gene, J gene, and CDR3 amino acid sequence. To compute the percentage overlap between repertoires, the number of shared unique clonotypes was divided by the size of the smaller repertoire. RTK rarefaction, the Chao1 estimator, and Recon v2.1 estimates of unobserved clonotypes were used to assess repertoire richness. Generation probabilities for all TCRbeta clonotypes obtained by the gDNA method from a few donors were computed using OLGA. TCRdb retrieved this table from immuneACCESS and kept in-frame rearrangements only. Not all clones are present; in checked studies, unresolved V genes account for under half, and no reason is known for the remainder. That table furnishes V, J and clone size, whereas the DNA furnished D and trimming. The sample contains about 1.4 million clones, roughly 96% of them found a single time. 1% to 1.5% of the sample belongs to the ten largest clones.

CDR1 SGHDT and CDR2 YYEEEE are derived from the germline V gene. The CDR3 runs 14 residues from the cysteine to the phenylalanine. Only the CDR3 part of the read is kept: 42 bases, read in frame from the first base. A distance of 10 bases separates the germline ends of V and J, which lose 1 base and 5 bases respectively. The source is a man aged 30 to 39 in good health. Material: naive CD4+ T cells sorted from blood. The cell subset or site label on this specimen signifies: CD45RA+ positively selected. The chain is assembled from TRBV5-6 and TRBJ1-5; the D gene is perhaps TRBD1, from 5 matching bases. CDR3 loop: CASSLRGRDQPQHF. In nucleotides, the sequence is TGTGCCAGCAGCTTGCGGGGGAGGGATCAGCCCCAGCATTTT.